Below, 5 T cell receptor beta chains from the same sample are listed, as sequenced in a study of blood T cell repertoires in COVID-19. Using immunoSEQ multiplex PCR, the repertoire was profiled, and TCRdb retains in-frame clones only, with some absent. The sample lists 30,000 to 35,000 clones, over 80% seen once, with roughly a tenth in the top ten. The sequenced sample consisted of peripheral blood. These receptors all come from a man older than 75 with active COVID-19.

CDR3 loop: CASSLTGGVQYF. Here the CDR3 DNA reads TGTGCCAGCAGCCTGACAGGGGGCGTTCAGTATTTT. The J gene is TRBJ2-3, the V gene TRBV7-2, with 10 bases aligning to TRBD1. The V and J ends lost 5 bases and 12 bases, in that order; junction bases with no gene match: 5. Germline V CDR1 and CDR2: SGHTA, FQGNSA. The CDR3 spans 12 residues.

J is TRBJ2-7 and V is TRBV4-3; 8 positions agree with TRBD2. Germline assignment: CDR1 LGHNA and CDR2 YSLEER. V dropped 1 base and J dropped 4; count of bases not matched to a gene: 6. The CDR3 spans 15 residues. The CDR3 nucleotides read TGCGCCAGCAGCCAAGGGGGACTAGAGGTATACGAGCAGTACTTC. Protein: CASSQGGLEVYEQYF.

The chain uses TRBV6-5 and TRBJ1-1; 10 nucleotides line up with TRBD1. Germline V CDR1 and CDR2: MNHEY, SVGAGI. The J segment lost 11 bases and the V segment lost 6 bases, leaving 6 bases of the junction unmatched. The CDR3 sequence is 12 residues long. The CDR3 reads CASSRQGALAFF. The DNA of the CDR3 is TGTGCCAGCAGCCGACAGGGGGCATTGGCTTTCTTT.

In its sample, this clone was seen once. V gene TRBV18 combines with J gene TRBJ1-6, with D unresolved. CDR1 and CDR2 (germline): KGHSH, LQKENI. This CDR3 comprises 15 residues. V was cut by 4 bases and J by 9 bases, with 16 bases left in between. The CDR3 bases are TGTGCCAGCTCACGGTCGGATAGGGCGGGTTCACCCCTCCACTTT. It codes for CASSRSDRAGSPLHF.

CDR3 region: CASRPSGPYEQYF. The DNA for the CDR3 is TGTGCCAGCAGACCTAGCGGTCCCTACGAGCAGTACTTC. The chain is built from TRBV7-2 and TRBJ2-7; the match to TRBD2 covers 7 bases. Germline trimming cut 6 bases from V and 2 bases from J; bases unmatched to any gene: 4. This CDR3 has 13 residues. Germline CDR1 reads SGHTA; CDR2 reads FQGNSA.